This T cell receptor (beta chain) was identified in a study of PD-1 blockade in classical Hodgkin lymphoma. CDR3 size: 18 residues. V was trimmed by 0 bases and J by 0 bases, leaving 14 bases between them. In germline, CDR1 is ENHRY, CDR2 SYGVKD. Profiling relied on immunoSEQ multiplex PCR, and the TCRdb table lists in-frame clones only, not all of them. The table has some 96,000 clones, over 80% seen once; the top ten hold less than 15%. Of note for this clone: Its antigen is unidentified.

All trial patients relapsed after autologous stem cell transplantation. Findings and limits, study-wide: With respect to the repertoire differences, their causes, possibly disease activity or prior therapy, remain undefined.

This TCR came from a human donor with classical Hodgkin lymphoma. V and J are TRBV10-3 and TRBJ1-4, with TRBD1 as a possible D gene (5 bases). The starting material was peripheral blood mononuclear cells (PBMCs), obtained at baseline. The CDR3 DNA is TGTGCCATCAGTGAGTCAAGGGGAGACATAGCAACTAATGAAAAACTGTTTTTT. Translating it yields CAISESRGDIATNEKLFF.